The present TCR beta chain was sequenced within a study of shared clonotypes between healthy human individuals (dated by TCRdb to about 2020). About the investigation overall: The cohort comprised a couple of women and a few men aged 18 to 49 years. Per donor, three plates each were used for CD4 naive and CD4 memory, two for CD8 naive, and one for CD8 memory. The study deeply sequenced blood TCR repertoires of 5 or 6 healthy adults to estimate repertoire size and the extent of clonotype sharing between individuals. To increase sequencing depth and limit assay-specific biases, TCR repertoire library preparation and sequencing were carried out by different laboratories using diverse techniques. Leukapheresis yielded between about 0.9 and 9.5 billion PBMCs per donor.

A note on this clone: Its antigen remains undetermined. No quality values exist for individual bases; no much larger clone is one base distant.

Healthy HIV-negative adults with no recently reported acute infections or vaccinations were included as donors. All donors were Caucasian adults living in Nashville, Tennessee, USA. CD4+ T cells were enriched through magnetic negative selection, after which naive cells were positively selected on CD45RA and the remaining negative fraction served as the memory subset. After blood collection by leukapheresis, PBMCs were isolated using Ficoll-Histopaque density gradient centrifugation and then cryopreserved in the vapor phase of liquid nitrogen. Analytical flow cytometry was used to check the purity and quantity of each magnetically sorted T cell population. From each sorted fraction, genomic DNA was isolated and quantified by UV absorbance on a Nanodrop 2000c. TCR CDR3 regions were amplified from genomic DNA by multiplex PCR using the deep immunoSEQ assay. Genomic DNA extracted from each cell subset was distributed evenly over all wells of several immunoSEQ 96-well plates, and each plate served as one replicate. For sorted subsets, each replicate PCR was loaded with approximately 200 ng genomic DNA, equivalent to 32,000 or so T cell genomes. The purified libraries were quantified using a Qubit 3.0 fluorometer, sized with a Bioanalyzer 2100, and then quantified again using the KAPA Library Quantification kit. Every immunoSEQ 96-well plate was sequenced on a separate single-read 150-cycle Illumina NextSeq 550 flow cell. The original pipeline was this. The immunoSEQ output contained only junctional sequences without quality scores, so filtering could not match that applied to full-length reads. Sequences were annotated with PyIR, a Python wrapper for IgBLAST v1.9, using IMGT germline references to assign V/J genes and CDR3. Reads with weak V/J assignments (E-value above 1e-6), missing CDR3, stop codons, out-of-frame junctions, or ambiguous translated residues were removed. V3J clonotypes were defined as sequences sharing an identical inferred V gene, J gene, and CDR3 amino acid sequence. To compute the percentage overlap between repertoires, the number of shared unique clonotypes was divided by the size of the smaller repertoire. RTK rarefaction, the Chao1 estimator, and Recon v2.1 estimates of unobserved clonotypes were used to assess repertoire richness. Generation probabilities for all TCRbeta clonotypes obtained by the gDNA method from a handful of donors were computed using OLGA. Imported from immuneACCESS, the table was reduced by TCRdb to in-frame sequences with V and J called. These copies leave out some clones; in studies compared against another copy, an unresolved V gene accounts for under half, and the cause of the remainder is not known. For V, J and clone size, that table is used; D and trimming come from the DNA. The sample table lists over 2 million clones, about 95% of them with a count of one. The top ten constitute 0.1% to 0.15% of the sample.

Paper-wide results and their limitations: Pairwise subsampling indicated that sequencing depth was expected to affect the degree of clonotype sharing among donors. Approximately 5% of naive CD4, approximately 3.7% of naive CD8, roughly 2.4% of memory CD4, and 0.35% to 0.4% of memory CD8 clonotypes were shared across four donors. Incomplete sequencing was indicated by rarefaction of sorted-subset datasets, despite the large sequencing depth. Only blood was sampled, and tissue TCR repertoires likely differ from those in blood. Compared with non-shared clonotypes, the clonotypes found in all four sorted-subset donors had higher generation probabilities. The small number of donors limited the genetic and exposure-history diversity represented. Estimated clonotype richness was generally larger for naive than for memory subsets.

This sequence was found in a man aged 18 to 29 in good health. Input material: naive CD4+ T cells sorted from blood. The sample's cell subset or site label, decoded: CD45RA+ positively selected.

For the CDR3, the sequence is CAFRRDRVTEAFF. The nucleotide sequence is given as TGTGCCTTTCGCCGGGACAGGGTTACTGAAGCTTTCTTT. The receptor chain draws on TRBV30 and TRBJ1-1; 9 bases in the junction line up with TRBD1. The germline V gene encodes CDR1 GTSNPN and CDR2 SVGIG (reference sequence). Its CDR3 holds 13 amino acids, cysteine through phenylalanine. The CDR3 DNA has 39 bases and is translated from base 1. Here V drops 7 bases and J drops 5 bases, and the junction holds 8 bases not matched to any gene.